Following are 30 T cell receptor beta chains from one sample sequenced in a study of response to subunit inactivated influenza vaccine (dated 2018 in TCRdb). Library preparation used RT-PCR. TCRdb records Illumina HiSeq 2500 as the sequencer. The public reads were quality trimmed at Q25 with fastp and then assembled into clones with MiXCR by TCRdb, keeping productive beta chains. Each record represents a unique CDR3 protein, reported with the most common genes and DNA among its rows. Recorded for this sample are roughly 650,000 distinct CDR3 sequences; around 15% of them occurred a single time. The ten largest make up less than 8.5% of the sample. Material: PBMCs from blood, obtained approximately 15 days before vaccination. Receptors originate from a man over 45 who received an inactivated influenza vaccine. Donor details come from another sample of the same person, matched by shared clones.

This clonotype has just one count. V gene TRBV6-1 combines with J gene TRBJ2-2, with TRBD2 as a possible D gene (6 bases). Germline assignment: CDR1 MNHNS and CDR2 SASEGT. The ends were cut back, 3 bases at V and 4 bases at J, with 18 bases in the middle. This CDR3 is 17 amino acids long. The CDR3 region has the DNA TGTGCCAGCAGTGACCAGCCCCGGGGGAGGATCACCGGGGAGCTGTTTTTT. This encodes CASSDQPRGRITGELFF.

The chain joins TRBV20-1 to TRBJ2-2; 13 positions match TRBD2. Trimming at V came to 5 bases and at J to 6 bases, leaving 6 bases not matched to a gene. Germline CDR1 is DFQATT and CDR2 is SNEGSKA (reference sequence). The CDR3 loop spans 15 amino acids. The CDR3 here is CSAAWTSGGSGELFF. The DNA for the CDR3 is TGCAGTGCTGCCTGGACTAGCGGGGGCTCCGGGGAGCTGTTTTTT.

V is TRBV15 and J is TRBJ2-5, with a weak D call TRBD1 (6 bases). The CDR3 is made up of 16 amino acids. From germline, CDR1 is LNHNV and CDR2 YYDKDF (reference sequence). V lost 4 bases to trimming and J lost 1 base, with 16 bases between them. CDR3 coding DNA: TGTGCCACCAGCAACCCGACTGGGGGCCTCCAAGAGACCCAGTACTTC. It yields the protein CATSNPTGGLQETQYF.

The rearrangement joins TRBV5-5 to TRBJ2-4; D gene unclear. The CDR3 loop spans 16 amino acids. Trimming removed 0 bases from V and 0 bases from J, with 10 bases in between. Germline assignment: CDR1 SGHKS and CDR2 YYEKEE (reference sequence). CDR3 sequence: CASSLVVRLAKNIQYF. Written as DNA, the CDR3 is TGTGCCAGCAGCTTGGTGGTGAGACTAGCCAAAAACATTCAGTACTTC.

This clonotype was observed at least ten times. The V and J genes are TRBV12-3 or TRBV12-4 and TRBJ1-1; D is unclear. V was clipped by 4 bases and J by 7 bases, with 7 bases between them. This CDR3 is built from 11 residues. The CDR3 loop reads CASSSDLEAFF. In DNA form, the CDR3 reads TGTGCCAGCAGTTCCGATCTTGAAGCTTTCTTT.

This clonotype was recorded a few times. V and J are TRBV7-9 and TRBJ2-7; D is ambiguous. Trimming stripped 1 base from V and 5 bases from J, with 9 bases between. This CDR3 is built from 13 residues. Germline assignment: CDR1 SEHNR and CDR2 FQNEAQ (reference sequence). CDR3 nucleotide sequence: TGTGCCAGCAGCTTAGTTGGGATTGACGAGCAGTACTTC. This codes for CASSLVGIDEQYF. The variable domain in full, with the rest retrieved from reference TRBV7-9 and TRBJ2-7, is DTGVSQNPRHKITKRGQNVTFRCDPISEHNRLYWYRQTLGQGPEFLTYFQNEAQLEKSRLLSDRFSAERPKGSFSTLEIQRTEQGDSAMYLCASSLVGIDEQYFGPGTRLTVT.

In this sample, this clonotype turned up a few times. The chain uses TRBV4-1 and TRBJ2-1; TRBD2 matches at 7 bases. This CDR3 contains 19 residues. V lost 1 base to trimming and J lost 1 base; unmatched junction nucleotides: 13. CDR1 MGHRA and CDR2 YSYEKL come from the germline V gene. CDR3 amino acids: CASSQVTSVGPGSYNEQFF. The CDR3 bases are TGCGCCAGCAGCCAAGTAACTAGCGTCGGCCCGGGTTCCTACAATGAGCAGTTCTTC.

The chain combines TRBV6-1 with TRBJ2-5, with 10 positions matching TRBD1. CDR3 length: 14 residues. V gave up 6 bases and J gave up 6 bases; unmatched junction bases: 7. Germline assignment: CDR1 MNHNS and CDR2 SASEGT. CDR3 bases: TGTGCCAGCAGCGCGGGGACAGGGGCGAAGACCCAGTACTTC. Translated, it gives CASSAGTGAKTQYF.

This clonotype has just a few counts. At one end the junction does not follow the germline gene, possibly because of a read error. The genes are TRBV7-7 and TRBJ2-1; weak D call: TRBD1 (6 bases). This CDR3 region has 15 residues. The germline V gene encodes CDR1 SSHAT and CDR2 FNYEAQ (reference sequence). The CDR3 spells CASSLEDTGINEQFF. CDR3 coding DNA: TGTGCTAGCAGCTTAGAGGATACAGGGATCAATGAGCAGTTCTTC.

The V call is TRBV4-3, the J call TRBJ2-7; D gene ambiguous. This CDR3 comprises 14 residues. V was trimmed by 0 bases and J by 5 bases, leaving 11 bases between them. CDR1 and CDR2 (germline): LGHNA, YSLEER. CDR3: CASSQEVGWDEQYF. CDR3 nucleotides: TGCGCCAGCAGCCAAGAGGTAGGGTGGGACGAGCAGTACTTC.

This chain connects TRBV20-1 to TRBJ2-7, with TRBD2 matching over 10 bases. With V trimmed by 1 base and J by 6 bases, 9 bases remained unmatched. CDR3 length: 15 residues. The germline V gene encodes CDR1 DFQATT and CDR2 SNEGSKA (reference sequence). As DNA, the CDR3 is TGCAGTGCTAGAGGCGAGGCTAGCGGGAGTTTCGAGCAGTACTTC. This codes for CSARGEASGSFEQYF.

V is TRBV29-1 and J is TRBJ2-1; 7 positions match TRBD1. V shed 4 bases and J 4 bases; nucleotides not matched to a gene: 1. The CDR3 has 12 amino acids. Germline V gene lookup returns CDR1 SQVTM and CDR2 ANQGSEA. Here the CDR3 DNA reads TGCAGCGTTGGGGACAGATACAATGAGCAGTTCTTC. This encodes CSVGDRYNEQFF.

A few counts support this clonotype. The genes are TRBV7-2 and TRBJ2-5; D tentatively reads TRBD1 or TRBD2 (5 bases each). CDR1 and CDR2 from the germline V gene are SGHTA and FQGNSA. The V and J ends lost 5 bases and 5 bases respectively, with 15 bases between them. The CDR3 runs 14 residues. The CDR3 DNA sequence: TGTGCCAGCAGCGTCCGTTCAGGGAGCGAGACCCAGTACTTC. This translates into CASSVRSGSETQYF.

This clonotype was detected many times. The chain has TRBV20-1 and TRBJ1-2; D is possibly TRBD1 (5 bases). This CDR3 is built from 14 residues. Germline-derived CDR1 and CDR2 are DFQATT and SNEGSKA (reference sequence). The V and J ends lost 6 bases and 2 bases respectively, with 16 bases between them. The CDR3 region is CSAGGGAENYGYTF. The CDR3 DNA is TGCAGTGCCGGGGGAGGGGCGGAAAACTATGGCTACACCTTC.

This clonotype appeared a few times. This chain connects TRBV7-8 to TRBJ1-6, with 7 bases matching TRBD1. The trim removed 2 bases at V and 7 bases at J, leaving 11 bases unmatched. Germline lookup yields CDR1 SGHVS and CDR2 FQNEAQ. The CDR3 has 17 amino acids. The CDR3: CASSLPRTGPENSPLHF. Here the CDR3 DNA reads TGTGCCAGCAGCTTACCCCGGACAGGTCCGGAAAATTCACCCCTCCACTTT.

A few counts support this clonotype. The chain couples TRBV27 to TRBJ2-3; 7 bases line up with TRBD1. V was pared by 7 bases and J by 4 bases, with 2 bases of the junction left unmatched. This CDR3 contains 12 residues. Germline assignment: CDR1 MNHEY and CDR2 SMNVEV (reference sequence). The CDR3 is CASNDRADTQYF. The DNA for the CDR3 is TGTGCCAGCAACGACAGGGCAGATACGCAGTATTTT.

The CDR3: CASSAGDYEQYF. CDR3 bases: TGTGCCAGCAGCGCCGGGGATTACGAGCAGTACTTC. This sequence joins TRBV7-9 and TRBJ2-7; D is perhaps TRBD2 (5 bases). The CDR3 loop spans 12 amino acids. Trimming pared 5 bases from V and 4 bases from J, leaving 9 bases between. CDR1 SEHNR and CDR2 FQNEAQ come from the germline V gene (reference sequence). The entire variable domain, with the rest obtained from reference TRBV7-9 and TRBJ2-7, is as follows: DTGVSQNPRHKITKRGQNVTFRCDPISEHNRLYWYRQTLGQGPEFLTYFQNEAQLEKSRLLSDRFSAERPKGSFSTLEIQRTEQGDSAMYLCASSAGDYEQYFGPGTRLTVT.

The gene calls are TRBV5-1 and TRBJ2-3; tentatively, D is TRBD1 or TRBD2 (5 bases each). V was cut by 0 bases and J by 2 bases, with 10 bases left in between. The CDR3 runs 15 residues. Germline V gene lookup returns CDR1 SGHRS and CDR2 YFSETQ. Written as DNA, the CDR3 is TGCGCCAGCAGCTTGGAGAGGGGAATCACAGATACGCAGTATTTT. It translates to CASSLERGITDTQYF.

The chain recombines TRBV4-1 with TRBJ2-5, with a tentative D call TRBD2 (5 bases). Germline loops: CDR1 MGHRA, CDR2 YSYEKL. The CDR3 has 15 residues. Trimming left V 4 bases short and J 4 bases short, with 16 bases between. In nucleotides, the CDR3 is TGCGCCAGCAGCCTTACAGTCCACGAGGGAGAGACCCAGTACTTC. This codes for CASSLTVHEGETQYF.

The V and J genes are TRBV12-3 or TRBV12-4 and TRBJ2-1; D is possibly TRBD1 (6 bases). CDR3 size: 13 residues. The V end was cut by 4 bases, the J end by 4 bases, with 8 bases between. CDR3 in amino acids: CASSYDRYNEQFF. In DNA, the CDR3 is TGTGCCAGCAGTTACGACAGGTACAATGAGCAGTTCTTC.

V is TRBV5-1 and J is TRBJ2-1, with a possible D match to TRBD2 (7 bases). CDR1 and CDR2 from the germline V gene are SGHRS and YFSETQ. V was clipped by 4 bases and J by 10 bases, with 24 bases between them. There are 16 residues in the CDR3. The CDR3 region has the DNA TGCGCCAGCAGCGACCATAGCGGGCAAGGGGGAGGGGAGCAGTTCTTC. As protein: CASSDHSGQGGGEQFF.

This clonotype was counted ten times or more. V gene TRBV29-1 combines with J gene TRBJ2-1, with D perhaps TRBD1 (7 bases). Trimming removed 5 bases at V and 9 bases at J, with 14 bases between. Germline assignment: CDR1 SQVTM and CDR2 ANQGSEA. This CDR3 contains 12 residues. The DNA for the CDR3 is TGCAGCGTTTGGTACAGGGGAGGTGAGCAGTTCTTC. It is translated as CSVWYRGGEQFF.

This clonotype showed up just a few times. CDR3 sequence (DNA): TGTGCCAGCAGTTACTCGAATCAGGGCAATACGCAGTATTTT. This encodes CASSYSNQGNTQYF. The J gene is TRBJ2-3, the V gene TRBV6-5; D perhaps matches TRBD1 (5 bases). The CDR3 covers 14 residues. Trimming shortened V by 0 bases and J by 7 bases, and 11 bases separated the two germline ends. CDR1 and CDR2 (germline): MNHEY, SVGAGI.

The J gene is TRBJ2-3, the V gene TRBV30; 11 positions match TRBD1. Germline assignment: CDR1 GTSNPN and CDR2 SVGIG (reference sequence). Losses at the gene ends were 4 bases for V and 4 bases for J; bases not matched to a gene: 1. CDR3 length: 13 amino acids. CDR3: CAWTGQGADTQYF. The DNA for the CDR3 is TGTGCCTGGACGGGACAGGGGGCAGATACGCAGTATTTT.

The chain joins TRBV7-6 to TRBJ2-7, with no clear D. This CDR3 contains 14 residues. The germline gives CDR1 SGHVS, CDR2 FNYEAQ. The V end was cut by 5 bases, the J end by 1 base, with 12 bases between. In DNA, the CDR3 is TGTGCCAGCAGCCCGGACGTTGGATCCTACGAGCAGTACTTC. This codes for CASSPDVGSYEQYF.

The genes are TRBV7-9 and TRBJ2-7; D may be TRBD2 (5 bases). This CDR3 is built from 14 residues. Germline CDR1 and CDR2: SEHNR and FQNEAQ (reference sequence). V was shortened by 3 bases and J by 6 bases, with 15 bases between the two germline ends. The CDR3 is CASSFYGGGGEQYF. Here the CDR3 DNA reads TGTGCCAGCAGCTTTTATGGAGGCGGCGGCGAGCAGTACTTC.

The rearrangement links TRBV10-3 to TRBJ2-7; 9 nucleotides match TRBD1. CDR3 size: 17 residues. Germline V CDR1 and CDR2: ENHRY, SYGVKD. V trimming: 4 bases; J trimming: 7 bases; junction bases outside the gene matches: 17. The CDR3 DNA is TGTGCCATCAGTGGATCCCGGGACAGGGAAGTAAGCATGGAGCAGTACTTC. Translation gives CAISGSRDREVSMEQYF.

The chain uses TRBV20-1 and TRBJ2-5; D gene ambiguous. CDR1 and CDR2 from the germline V gene are DFQATT and SNEGSKA (reference sequence). The V end was cut by 2 bases, the J end by 1 base, with 5 bases between. The CDR3 contains 12 residues. The CDR3 bases are TGCAGTGCTAGATGGGTCCAAGAGACCCAGTACTTC. It yields the protein CSARWVQETQYF.

The chain carries TRBV4-1 and TRBJ2-4; the D gene is possibly TRBD2 (6 bases). The V end lost 0 bases, the J end lost 3 bases, and 9 bases lay between the germline ends. The CDR3 length is 15 residues. Looked up from germline, CDR1 is MGHRA and CDR2 is YSYEKL. In DNA form, the CDR3 reads TGCGCCAGCAGCCAAGAGGGTAGCGGCAAAAACATTCAGTACTTC. Protein product: CASSQEGSGKNIQYF.

V and J are TRBV15 and TRBJ2-6; D is possibly TRBD1 (6 bases). Trimming took 0 bases from V and 0 from J, leaving 15 bases between them. The CDR3 runs 19 residues. Germline V gives CDR1 LNHNV, CDR2 YYDKDF (reference sequence). CDR3 bases: TGTGCCACCAGCAGAGATACATACAGGGAGACCTCTGGGGCCAACGTCCTGACTTTC. Translating it yields CATSRDTYRETSGANVLTF.